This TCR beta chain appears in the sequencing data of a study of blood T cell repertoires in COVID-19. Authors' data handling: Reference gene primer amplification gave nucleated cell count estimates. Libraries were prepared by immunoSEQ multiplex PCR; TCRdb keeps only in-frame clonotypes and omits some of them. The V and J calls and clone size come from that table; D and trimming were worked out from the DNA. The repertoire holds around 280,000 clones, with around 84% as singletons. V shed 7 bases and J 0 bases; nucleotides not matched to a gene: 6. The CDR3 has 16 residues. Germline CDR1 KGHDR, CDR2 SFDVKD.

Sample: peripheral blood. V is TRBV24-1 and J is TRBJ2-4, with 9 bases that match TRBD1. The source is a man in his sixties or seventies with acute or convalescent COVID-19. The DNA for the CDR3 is TGTGCCACCAGCGACGGACAGGGGCTAGCCAAAAACATTCAGTACTTC. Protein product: CATSDGQGLAKNIQYF.